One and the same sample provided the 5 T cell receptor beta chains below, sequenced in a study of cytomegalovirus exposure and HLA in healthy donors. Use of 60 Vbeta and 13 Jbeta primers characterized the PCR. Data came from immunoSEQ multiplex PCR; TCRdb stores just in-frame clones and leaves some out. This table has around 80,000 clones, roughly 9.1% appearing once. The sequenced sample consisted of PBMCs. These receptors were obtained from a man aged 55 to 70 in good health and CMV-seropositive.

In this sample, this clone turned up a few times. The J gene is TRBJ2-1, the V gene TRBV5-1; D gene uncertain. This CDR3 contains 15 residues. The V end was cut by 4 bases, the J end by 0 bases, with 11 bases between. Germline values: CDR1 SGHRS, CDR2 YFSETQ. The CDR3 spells CASSPVESSYNEQFF. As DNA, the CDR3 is TGCGCCAGCAGCCCCGTGGAGAGCTCCTACAATGAGCAGTTCTTC.

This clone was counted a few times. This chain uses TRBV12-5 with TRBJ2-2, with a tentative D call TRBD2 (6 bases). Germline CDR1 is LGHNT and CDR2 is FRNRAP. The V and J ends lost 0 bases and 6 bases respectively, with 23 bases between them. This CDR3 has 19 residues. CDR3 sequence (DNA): TGTGCTAGTGGTTTGGTATGGGGAACTCTCGGGGGAGAGCCCGGGGAGCTGTTTTTT. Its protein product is CASGLVWGTLGGEPGELFF.

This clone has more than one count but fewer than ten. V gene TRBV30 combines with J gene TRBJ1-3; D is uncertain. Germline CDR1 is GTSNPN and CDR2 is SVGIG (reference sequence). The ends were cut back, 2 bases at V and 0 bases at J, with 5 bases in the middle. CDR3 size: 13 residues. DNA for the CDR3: TGTGCCTGGAGTCTTAGCTCTGGAAACACCATATATTTT. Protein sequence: CAWSLSSGNTIYF.

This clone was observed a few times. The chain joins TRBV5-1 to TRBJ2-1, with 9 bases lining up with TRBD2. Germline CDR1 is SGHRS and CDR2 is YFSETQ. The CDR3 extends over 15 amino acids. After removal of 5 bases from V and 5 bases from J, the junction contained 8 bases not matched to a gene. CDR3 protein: CASSSTGTSHNEQFF. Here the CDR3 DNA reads TGCGCCAGCAGTTCCACCGGGACTAGCCACAATGAGCAGTTCTTC.

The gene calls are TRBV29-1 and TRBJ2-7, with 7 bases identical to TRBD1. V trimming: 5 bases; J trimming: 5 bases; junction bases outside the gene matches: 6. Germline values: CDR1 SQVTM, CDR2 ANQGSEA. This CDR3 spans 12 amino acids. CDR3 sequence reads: CSVLQGWDEQYF. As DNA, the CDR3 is TGCAGCGTTTTACAGGGGTGGGACGAGCAGTACTTC.